Below are 23 T cell receptor beta chains sequenced from a single sample in a study of CD8 T cells in ankylosing spondylitis. What these receptors recognize is not known. Study-wide results and limits: A TCR beta motif of 7 or 8 highly homologous variants appeared characteristic of ankylosing spondylitis blood.

Using its own MiXCR run on the 5' RACE reads, TCRdb lists one record per CDR3 protein. The table has more than 300,000 distinct CDR3 sequences, around 7.6% seen once; the top ten hold less than 15%. The material sequenced was blood, either unsorted or a sorted T cell fraction (not recorded which). The source of these receptors is a male donor with ankylosing spondylitis.

Many counts were recorded for this clonotype. The chain joins TRBV27 to TRBJ1-2, with TRBD1 matching over 8 bases. CDR3 length: 13 amino acids. J lost 6 bases, V lost 5 bases, and 5 bases had no gene match. CDR1 is MNHEY and CDR2 is SMNVEV in the germline V gene (reference sequence). The CDR3 spells CASSRTGFDGYTF. The CDR3 DNA is TGTGCCAGCAGTAGGACAGGGTTCGATGGCTACACCTTC.

This chain uses TRBV12-3 or TRBV12-4 with TRBJ2-3; D unclear. V dropped 6 bases and J dropped 4 bases, with 14 bases sitting between them. The length of the CDR3 is 14 residues. CDR3 sequence (DNA): TGTGCCAGCAGCCCGCAGGTTGGGTCAGATACGCAGTATTTT. Protein sequence: CASSPQVGSDTQYF.

This clonotype was counted between two and nine times. The CDR3 is CASSLPLTGIKNIQYF. For the CDR3, the DNA is TGTGCCAGCAGTTTACCCTTGACAGGGATAAAAAACATTCAGTACTTC. The chain recombines TRBV28 with TRBJ2-4; 7 nucleotides align to TRBD1. There are 16 residues in the CDR3. With V trimmed by 2 bases and J by 4 bases, 8 bases remained unmatched. Germline assignment: CDR1 MDHEN and CDR2 SYDVKM.

Only a few counts were recorded for this clonotype. The CDR3 coding sequence is TGTGCCAGCAGTTTAAATGGAAGAGGGTCCTACGAGCAGTACTTC. Residues: CASSLNGRGSYEQYF. This chain joins TRBV12-3 or TRBV12-4 and TRBJ2-7; D possibly corresponds to TRBD2 (5 bases). This CDR3 region has 15 residues. The V end lost 2 bases, the J end lost 1 base, and 12 bases lay between the germline ends.

The DNA of the CDR3 is TGTGCCAGCAGCTTTGCAGGGGTACGGGGAGAGACCCAGTACTTC. This sequence encodes CASSFAGVRGETQYF. This chain uses TRBV7-2 with TRBJ2-5; D may be TRBD1 (6 bases). CDR1 and CDR2 from the germline V gene are SGHTA and FQGNSA. Trimming removed 3 bases at V and 4 bases at J, with 15 bases between. The length of the CDR3 is 15 residues.

This clonotype was observed a handful of times. This chain connects TRBV11-3 to TRBJ2-5; D is undetermined. Trimming took 8 bases from V and 2 from J, leaving 18 bases between them. This CDR3 spans 15 amino acids. CDR1 and CDR2 from the germline V gene are SGHNT and YENEEA. DNA of the CDR3: TGTGCCAGCGCCCCACCCCCGCGGAATCAAGAGACCCAGTACTTC. Translating gives CASAPPPRNQETQYF.

The chain is built from TRBV7-2 and TRBJ2-7; D perhaps matches TRBD2 (5 bases). Germline V lookup: CDR1 SGHTA, CDR2 FQGNSA. V was shortened by 0 bases and J by 6 bases, with 12 bases between the two germline ends. CDR3 length: 14 residues. CDR3 sequence reads: CASSLAVLAGEQYF. The CDR3 DNA sequence: TGTGCCAGCAGCTTAGCGGTGCTAGCAGGCGAGCAGTACTTC.

J is TRBJ1-5 and V is TRBV7-8; 7 bases are a match to TRBD1. The CDR3 has 19 residues. V was clipped by 2 bases and J by 2 bases; unmatched bases: 15. CDR1 is SGHVS and CDR2 is FQNEAQ in the germline V gene. DNA of the CDR3: TGTGCCAGCAGCTTACTTTCTGTAGTGGACAGGAGTCGCAATCAGCCCCAGCATTTT. This gives the protein CASSLLSVVDRSRNQPQHF. Drawing the rest from reference TRBV7-8 and TRBJ1-5, the complete variable domain is GAGVSQSPRYKVAKRGQDVALRCDPISGHVSLFWYQQALGQGPEFLTYFQNEAQLDKSGLPSDRFFAERPEGSVSTLKIQRTQQEDSAVYLCASSLLSVVDRSRNQPQHFGDGTRLSIL.

This clonotype showed up just a few times. The V gene is TRBV11-2, the J gene TRBJ2-1, with 12 bases aligning to TRBD2. V trimming: 1 base; J trimming: 9 bases; junction bases outside the gene matches: 22. The germline V gene has CDR1 SGHAT and CDR2 FQNNGV. The CDR3 is made up of 21 amino acids. CDR3 DNA sequence: TGTGCCAGCAGCTTAGGACTTGAGGGCGTACTGGCTAGCGGGAGGGCGGGTGAGCAGTTCTTC. This codes for CASSLGLEGVLASGRAGEQFF.

The V gene is TRBV27, the J gene TRBJ2-1; 8 nucleotides line up with TRBD1. V dropped 11 bases and J dropped 8; count of bases not matched to a gene: 2. This CDR3 has 10 residues. Germline loops: CDR1 MNHEY, CDR2 SMNVEV (reference sequence). The CDR3 coding sequence is TGTGCCGGACAGGGTCATGAGCAGTTCTTC. It codes for CAGQGHEQFF.

This clonotype was counted between two and nine times. The V gene is TRBV24-1, the J gene TRBJ2-5; TRBD1 or TRBD2 may be the D gene (6 bases each). Between the trimmed V and J ends, which lost 4 bases and 1 base, there was a span of 21 bases. Germline-derived CDR1 and CDR2 are KGHDR and SFDVKD. The CDR3 covers 18 residues. CDR3 nucleotides: TGTGCCACCAGTGAGATTTACCCCCTAGGAGGGGGCCAAGAGACCCAGTACTTC. This codes for CATSEIYPLGGGQETQYF.

This clonotype was counted a few times. The chain has TRBV12-3 or TRBV12-4 and TRBJ2-2, with D maybe TRBD1 (5 bases). CDR3 length: 13 amino acids. V dropped 5 bases and J dropped 6 bases, with 10 bases sitting between them. In nucleotides, the CDR3 is TGTGCCAGCAGTACCAGGGTGGCCGGGGAGCTGTTTTTT. Translated: CASSTRVAGELFF.

This clonotype has a handful of counts. V usage is TRBV12-3 or TRBV12-4 and J usage is TRBJ2-3; 9 nucleotides agree with TRBD2. The trim removed 2 bases at V and 6 bases at J, leaving 9 bases unmatched. This CDR3 has 16 amino acids. The CDR3 is CASSLRASGIGDTQYF. The CDR3 DNA sequence: TGTGCCAGCAGTTTACGGGCTAGCGGGATCGGTGATACGCAGTATTTT.

This clonotype occurred once. The chain couples TRBV4-3 to TRBJ2-7; TRBD2 matches at 9 bases. The CDR3 length is 14 residues. Germline V gives CDR1 LGHNA, CDR2 YSLEER. The J segment lost 4 bases and the V segment lost 1 base, leaving 2 bases of the junction unmatched. In DNA form, the CDR3 reads TGCGCCAGCAGCCAAGCTAGCGGGATTTACGAGCAGTACTTC. Translation: CASSQASGIYEQYF.

The chain couples TRBV7-3 to TRBJ2-1; TRBD2 agrees at 7 bases. Germline CDR1 reads SGHTA; CDR2 reads FQGTGA. Trimming took 5 bases from V and 4 from J; bases not matched to a gene: 11. CDR3 length equals 16 residues. The CDR3 protein is CASSPSLTSPYNEQFF. The CDR3 DNA reads TGTGCCAGCAGCCCGTCCCTGACTAGCCCTTACAATGAGCAGTTCTTC.

This clonotype has a handful of counts. The chain couples TRBV15 to TRBJ2-1; D is unclear. Germline V CDR1 and CDR2: LNHNV, YYDKDF (reference sequence). The CDR3 runs 10 residues. The germline V and J ends were trimmed by 8 bases and 6 bases, with 5 bases remaining between them. CDR3 sequence reads: CATPTNEQFF. In DNA, the CDR3 is TGTGCCACCCCTACCAATGAGCAGTTCTTC.

This clonotype was seen more than once but under ten times. The J gene is TRBJ2-7, the V gene TRBV7-9; D uncertain. Germline CDR1 is SEHNR and CDR2 is FQNEAQ (reference sequence). The CDR3 runs 17 residues. Trimming removed 7 bases at V and 4 bases at J, with 26 bases between. CDR3 DNA sequence: TGTGCCAGCACCGGAGAAATCACCCCATCGCGGTGGTACGAGCAGTACTTC. As protein: CASTGEITPSRWYEQYF. The entire variable domain, with the rest obtained from reference TRBV7-9 and TRBJ2-7, is as follows: DTGVSQNPRHKITKRGQNVTFRCDPISEHNRLYWYRQTLGQGPEFLTYFQNEAQLEKSRLLSDRFSAERPKGSFSTLEIQRTEQGDSAMYLCASTGEITPSRWYEQYFGPGTRLTVT.

This clonotype was counted many times. J is TRBJ2-3 and V is TRBV5-1; 7 positions agree with TRBD1. V gave up 3 bases and J gave up 3 bases; unmatched junction bases: 4. The CDR3 is made up of 14 amino acids. Germline V gene data show CDR1 as SGHRS and CDR2 as YFSETQ. CDR3 sequence reads: CASSWNRGTDTQYF. The CDR3 nucleotides read TGCGCCAGCAGCTGGAACAGGGGAACAGATACGCAGTATTTT.

J is TRBJ2-7 and V is TRBV4-3; D remains unclear. The CDR3 is 14 residues long. The V and J ends lost 1 base and 4 bases respectively, with 11 bases between them. Germline V CDR1 and CDR2: LGHNA, YSLEER. The CDR3 nucleotides read TGCGCCAGCAGCCAAGGCCAGTACCGATACGAGCAGTACTTC. Translation: CASSQGQYRYEQYF.

In its sample, this clonotype was seen a few times. The V and J genes are TRBV9 and TRBJ2-1; TRBD2 matches 10 bases. V shed 2 bases and J 7 bases; nucleotides not matched to a gene: 6. CDR1 SGDLS and CDR2 YYNGEE come from the germline V gene. CDR3 size: 15 residues. CDR3 amino acids: CASSVKGLARNEQFF. The DNA for the CDR3 is TGTGCCAGCAGCGTCAAGGGACTAGCGCGTAATGAGCAGTTCTTC.

This clonotype appeared many times. The J gene is TRBJ2-1, the V gene TRBV7-3; perhaps TRBD1 as D (5 bases). V was cut by 1 base and J by 6 bases, with 10 bases left in between. This CDR3 contains 14 residues. The germline V gene encodes CDR1 SGHTA and CDR2 FQGTGA. The CDR3 DNA follows: TGTGCCAGCAGCTTAAGCCGCACAGGCAATGAGCAGTTCTTC. This codes for CASSLSRTGNEQFF.

The V gene is TRBV10-3, the J gene TRBJ1-5; TRBD1 might be the D (5 bases). Germline assignment: CDR1 ENHRY and CDR2 SYGVKD. The CDR3 consists of 14 residues. V lost 5 bases, J lost 0 bases, and 8 bases lay in between. The CDR3 sequence is CAISQGYSNQPQHF. The DNA of the CDR3 is TGTGCCATCAGTCAGGGTTATAGCAATCAGCCCCAGCATTTT.

In this sample, this clonotype turned up a few times. The chain joins TRBV7-2 to TRBJ1-1, with D possibly being TRBD1 (5 bases). Germline-derived CDR1 and CDR2 are SGHTA and FQGNSA. The ends were cut back, 1 base at V and 10 bases at J, with 16 bases in the middle. The CDR3 is made up of 14 amino acids. CDR3 residues: CASSLDYSGAAAFF. The CDR3 DNA reads TGTGCCAGCAGCTTAGACTACAGCGGGGCGGCAGCTTTCTTT.